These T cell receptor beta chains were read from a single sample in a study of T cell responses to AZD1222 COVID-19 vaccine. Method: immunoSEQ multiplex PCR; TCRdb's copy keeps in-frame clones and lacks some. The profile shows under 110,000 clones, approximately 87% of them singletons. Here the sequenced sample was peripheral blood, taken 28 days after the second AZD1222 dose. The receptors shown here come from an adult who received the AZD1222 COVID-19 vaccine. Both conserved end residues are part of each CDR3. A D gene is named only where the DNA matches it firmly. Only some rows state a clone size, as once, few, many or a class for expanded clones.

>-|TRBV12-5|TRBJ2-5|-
CASGVGETQYF
TGTGCTAGTGGTGTGGGAGAGACCCAGTACTTC
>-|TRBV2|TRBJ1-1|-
CASRLRATRPEAFF
TGTGCCAGCAGACTCCGAGCGACCAGGCCTGAAGCTTTCTTT
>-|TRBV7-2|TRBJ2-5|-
CASSTSWGAETQYF
TGTGCCAGCAGCACCTCCTGGGGTGCAGAGACCCAGTACTTC
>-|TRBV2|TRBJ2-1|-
CASSKQGDNEQFF
TGTGCCAGCAGTAAACAGGGAGACAATGAGCAGTTCTTC
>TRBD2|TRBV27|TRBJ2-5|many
CASSPSPVAGPYQETQYF
TGTGCCAGCAGCCCATCGCCCGTAGCGGGACCGTACCAAGAGACCCAGTACTTC
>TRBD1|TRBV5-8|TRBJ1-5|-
CASSRDSGQPQHF
TGTGCCAGCAGCCGGGACAGCGGACAGCCCCAGCATTTT
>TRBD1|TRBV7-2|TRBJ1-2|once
CASSLGQGYGYTF
TGTGCCAGCAGCTTAGGACAGGGCTATGGCTACACCTTC
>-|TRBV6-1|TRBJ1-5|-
CASSDRQPQHF
TGTGCCAGCAGTGACCGGCAGCCCCAGCATTTT
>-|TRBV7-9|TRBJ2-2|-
CASSFFFHTGELFF
TGTGCCAGCAGCTTTTTTTTCCACACCGGGGAGCTGTTTTTT
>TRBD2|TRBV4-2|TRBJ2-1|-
CASSQEGLAGSSEQFF
TGTGCCAGCAGCCAAGAGGGCCTAGCGGGATCGAGTGAGCAGTTCTTC
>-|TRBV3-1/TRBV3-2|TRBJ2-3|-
CASSQGRPDTQYF
TGTGCCAGCAGCCAAGGGAGGCCAGATACGCAGTATTTT
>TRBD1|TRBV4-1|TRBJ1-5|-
CASSLRDRDLSNQPQHF
TGCGCCAGCAGCCTCAGAGACAGGGATTTGAGCAATCAGCCCCAGCATTTT
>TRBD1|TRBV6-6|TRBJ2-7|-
CASSPHPTAILDSGGLGEQYF
TGTGCCAGCAGTCCTCACCCGACCGCGATCCTCGACTCAGGGGGTCTCGGCGAGCAGTACTTC
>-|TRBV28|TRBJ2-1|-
CASSRGGGTYNEQFF
TGTGCCAGCAGCCGGGGAGGGGGCACCTACAATGAGCAGTTCTTC
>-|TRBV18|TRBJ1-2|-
CASSPSADPNYGYTF
TGTGCCAGCTCACCATCGGCAGACCCTAACTATGGCTACACCTTC
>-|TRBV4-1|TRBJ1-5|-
CASSPGPWEQPQHF
TGCGCCAGCAGCCCGGGGCCCTGGGAACAGCCCCAGCATTTT
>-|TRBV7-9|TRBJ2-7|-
CASSLDGTLHEQYF
TGTGCCAGCAGCTTAGATGGTACCCTCCACGAGCAGTACTTC
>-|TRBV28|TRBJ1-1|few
CASSPRRRGWATEAFF
TGTGCCAGCAGTCCCCGACGGAGGGGATGGGCCACTGAAGCTTTCTTT
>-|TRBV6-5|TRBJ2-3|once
CASSYAGASTDTQYF
TGTGCCAGCAGTTATGCGGGGGCTAGCACAGATACGCAGTATTTT
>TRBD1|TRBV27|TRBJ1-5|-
CASRPDRANQPQHF
TGTGCCAGCAGACCCGACAGGGCCAATCAGCCCCAGCATTTT
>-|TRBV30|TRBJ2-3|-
CAWSSPPLVSDTQYF
TGTGCCTGGAGTTCACCCCCCCTGGTGTCAGATACGCAGTATTTT
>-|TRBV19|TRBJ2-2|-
CASSWGQATGELFF
TGTGCCAGTAGTTGGGGTCAGGCCACCGGGGAGCTGTTTTTT
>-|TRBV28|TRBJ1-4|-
CASVGGAYEKLFF
TGTGCCAGCGTAGGGGGGGCCTATGAAAAACTGTTTTTT
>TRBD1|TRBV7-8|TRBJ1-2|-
CASSRYRGEGYGYTF
TGTGCCAGCAGCAGATACAGGGGTGAGGGCTATGGCTACACCTTC
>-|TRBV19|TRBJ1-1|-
CASIGLPNTEAFF
TGTGCCAGTATAGGGCTACCGAACACTGAAGCTTTCTTT
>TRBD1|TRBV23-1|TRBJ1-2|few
CASSPRDRGGNDGYTF
TGCGCCAGCAGTCCACGGGACAGGGGGGGAAACGATGGCTACACCTTC
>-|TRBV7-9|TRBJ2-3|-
CASSPPSDTQYF
TGTGCCAGCAGCCCCCCCTCAGATACGCAGTATTTT
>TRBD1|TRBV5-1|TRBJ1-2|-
CASRPLRQGGYTF
TGCGCCAGCAGACCCTTGCGACAGGGTGGCTACACCTTC
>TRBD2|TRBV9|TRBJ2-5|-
CASSVLAEMGQETQYF
TGTGCCAGCAGCGTACTAGCGGAGATGGGACAAGAGACCCAGTACTTC
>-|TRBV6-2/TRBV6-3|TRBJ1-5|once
CASSYVSGLGNQPQHF
TGTGCCAGCAGTTACGTTTCAGGGTTGGGAAATCAGCCCCAGCATTTT
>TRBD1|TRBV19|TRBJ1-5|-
CASSRGLFARDREEHF
TGTGCCAGTAGTCGCGGCCTATTCGCGAGGGACAGGGAGGAACATTTT
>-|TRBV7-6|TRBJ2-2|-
CASSLVGGTGELFF
TGTGCCAGCAGCTTAGTTGGAGGGACCGGGGAGCTGTTTTTT
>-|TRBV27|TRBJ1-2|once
CASSSGMGGYTF
TGTGCCAGCAGTTCGGGTATGGGTGGCTACACCTTC
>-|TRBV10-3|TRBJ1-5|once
CAISEGGLDQPQHF
TGTGCCATCAGTGAAGGCGGGTTGGATCAGCCCCAGCATTTT
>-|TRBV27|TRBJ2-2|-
CASSSLVGQLFF
TGTGCCAGCAGTTCCCTCGTAGGTCAGCTGTTTTTT
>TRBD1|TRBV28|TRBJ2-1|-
CASSFRQGRGRNEQFF
TGTGCCAGCAGTTTCCGACAGGGTAGGGGCAGGAATGAGCAGTTCTTC
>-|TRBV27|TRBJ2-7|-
CASSPAGRDEQYF
TGTGCCAGCAGTCCCGCAGGGCGGGACGAGCAGTACTTC
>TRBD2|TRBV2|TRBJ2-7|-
CASRAILGLDPYEQYF
TGTGCCAGCAGGGCCATTCTCGGACTAGATCCCTACGAGCAGTACTTC
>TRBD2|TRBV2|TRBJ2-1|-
CASSVTSGYNEQFF
TGTGCCAGCAGTGTGACTAGCGGTTACAATGAGCAGTTCTTC
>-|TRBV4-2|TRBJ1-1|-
CASSQEERGWPEAFF
TGTGCCAGCAGCCAAGAAGAGAGGGGGTGGCCTGAAGCTTTCTTT